These 19 T cell receptor beta chains share one sample of origin, sequenced in a study of T cells in women clearing cervical HPV infection. Sequenced by immunoSEQ multiplex PCR; TCRdb stores in-frame clones only, minus some. The sample data list fewer than 30,000 clones. Sequencing was performed on blood buffy coat. These receptors all come from a woman between 18 and 70 years old with a cervical HPV16 infection that either progressed to CIN3+ or cleared (not recorded which).

A note on this clone: The read stops 3 residues short of the end of the CDR3; the missing end is completed from the germline J gene. The chain has TRBV6-2 or TRBV6-3 and TRBJ1-2, with 8 bases matching TRBD1. CDR1 MNHEY and CDR2 SVGEGT come from the germline V gene. There are 15 residues in the CDR3. The V gene end was trimmed by 2 bases and the J gene end by 7 bases; junction bases not matched to a gene: 9. This CDR3 is CASSYERQGTSGYTF. The sequenced CDR3 bases are TGTGCCAGCAGTTACGAAAGACAGGGGACGAGTGGC.

Worth noting for this clone: The read ends 3 residues shy of where the CDR3 ends; the end is completed using the germline J gene. The V call is TRBV7-2, the J call TRBJ1-2; possible D gene TRBD1, 5 bases. Germline CDR1 SGHTA, CDR2 FQGNSA. This CDR3 region has 14 residues. CDR3 DNA (partial): TGTGCCAGCAGAGAGGGACTTAGCACAGATACC. Protein product: CASREGLSTDT. The full CDR3 protein is CASREGLSTDTYTF.

Points on this clone: Read sequence stops 3 residues before the CDR3 end, and the germline J gene provides the missing end. The rearrangement links TRBV2 to TRBJ2-5; 12 bases are shared with TRBD1. This CDR3 region has 16 residues. With 6 bases clipped from V and 4 bases from J, the junction kept 9 bases outside the gene matches. Germline-derived CDR1 and CDR2 are SNHLY and FYNNEI. Here the CDR3 reads CASRTPGQGARETQYF. CDR3 bases read: TGTGCCAGCAGGACGCCGGGACAGGGGGCGCGAGAGACC. Drawing the rest from reference TRBV2 and TRBJ2-5, the complete variable domain is EPEVTQTPSHQVTQMGQEVILRCVPISNHLYFYWYRQILGQKVEFLVSFYNNEISEKSEIFDDQFSVERPDGSNFTLKIRSTKLEDSAMYFCASRTPGQGARETQYFGPGTRLLVL.

In the case of this clone: The CDR3 is cut off 3 residues early in the read; its end comes from the germline J gene. This chain joins TRBV20-1 and TRBJ2-7, with D maybe TRBD2 (5 bases). V lost 0 bases, J lost 6 bases, and 18 bases lay in between. This CDR3 contains 15 residues. Germline V gene lookup returns CDR1 DFQATT and CDR2 SNEGSKA (reference sequence). The sequenced CDR3 bases are TGCAGTGCTAGAGAAGCGGTTTTCGGTCAATTCGAG. This encodes CSAREAVFGQFE. The full CDR3 sequence reads CSAREAVFGQFEQYF.

Remarks on this clone: The read ends 3 residues shy of where the CDR3 ends; the end is completed using the germline J gene. V usage is TRBV9 and J usage is TRBJ2-7; TRBD2 agrees at 12 bases. This CDR3 comprises 14 residues. The trim removed 3 bases at V and 2 bases at J, leaving 0 bases unmatched. The germline V gene has CDR1 SGDLS and CDR2 YYNGEE. The CDR3 DNA, read in part, is TGTGCCAGCAGCGGGACTAGCGGGGCCTACGAG. The encoded protein is CASSGTSGAYE. Given in full, the CDR3 is CASSGTSGAYEQYF.

The sequenced part of the CDR3 DNA is TGCAGTGCAGGACTAGCGGGGAACACCGGGGAG. Protein product: CSAGLAGNTGE. Given in full, the CDR3 is CSAGLAGNTGELFF. This chain joins TRBV20-1 and TRBJ2-2; 11 bases map to TRBD2. The read ends 3 residues before the CDR3 terminus; that terminus is restored from the germline J gene. The germline V gene has CDR1 DFQATT and CDR2 SNEGSKA (reference sequence). This CDR3 region has 14 residues. J lost 1 base, V lost 6 bases, and 1 base had no gene match.

In the case of this clone: The CDR3 end lies 3 residues beyond the end of the read and is filled in from the germline J gene. V and J are TRBV7-2 and TRBJ2-3; D possibly corresponds to TRBD2 (6 bases). The CDR3 is 14 residues long. Per germline, CDR1 SGHTA and CDR2 FQGNSA. CDR3 DNA, as far as it was read: TGTGCCAGCAGCTTTAGCGGTACCCAAGAGACG. The encoded protein is CASSFSGTQET. The whole CDR3 reads CASSFSGTQETQYF.

As for this clone: The read ends 3 residues early relative to the CDR3; the germline J gene fills the gap. This sequence joins TRBV6-2 or TRBV6-3 and TRBJ2-1, with D perhaps TRBD1 or TRBD2 (5 bases each). CDR3 size: 15 residues. V shed 6 bases and J shed 6 bases, with 18 bases lying between them. Germline V CDR1 and CDR2: MNHEY, SVGEGT. Incomplete CDR3 DNA: TGTGCCAGCAGCCCAATTCAGGGAGCGTTCAATGAG. It codes for CASSPIQGAFNE. The entire CDR3 protein is CASSPIQGAFNEQFF.

On this clone itself: The sequence runs out 3 residues before the end of the CDR3; the remainder is reconstructed from the germline J gene. The chain carries TRBV7-2 and TRBJ2-2, with 8 bases aligning to TRBD1. CDR1 and CDR2 from the germline V gene are SGHTA and FQGNSA. V lost 3 bases, J lost 5 bases, and 5 bases stayed unmatched. The CDR3 is 15 residues long. The CDR3 DNA, read in part, is TGTGCCAGCAGCTTCCAGGGGGCTGTTACCGGGGAG. It codes for CASSFQGAVTGE. The whole CDR3 is CASSFQGAVTGELFF.

As for this clone: The read terminates 3 residues before the CDR3 end, so the remaining end is supplied by the germline J gene. The rearrangement joins TRBV7-6 to TRBJ1-2, with D uncertain. Germline values: CDR1 SGHVS, CDR2 FNYEAQ. The CDR3 consists of 13 residues. CDR3 sequence reads: CASARTASYDYTF. CDR3 DNA (partial): TGTGCCAGCGCTAGAACCGCCTCCTACGAC.

Note on this clone: The observed sequence ends 3 residues before the CDR3 terminus, with the missing tail filled in from the germline J gene. The chain joins TRBV11-1 to TRBJ1-1; TRBD1 matches at 7 bases. This CDR3 contains 13 residues. Germline V lookup: CDR1 SGHAT, CDR2 FQDESV (reference sequence). With V trimmed by 5 bases and J by 4 bases, 4 bases remained unmatched. Here the CDR3 reads CASSLQGSTEAFF. CDR3 bases read: TGTGCCAGCAGCCTACAGGGGAGCACTGAA.

With respect to this clone: The read ends 3 residues early relative to the CDR3; the germline J gene fills the gap. The chain uses TRBV30 and TRBJ1-2, with 7 nucleotides matching TRBD1. The CDR3 contains 13 residues. Germline assignment: CDR1 GTSNPN and CDR2 SVGIG (reference sequence). V was clipped by 2 bases and J by 7 bases; unmatched bases: 7. CDR3 residues: CAWSSDRAAGYTF. The CDR3 bases that were read are TGTGCCTGGAGTAGCGACAGGGCGGCTGGC.

Comments on this clone: The read stops 3 residues short of the end of the CDR3; the missing end is completed from the germline J gene. The rearrangement links TRBV5-1 to TRBJ1-2; 12 bases fit TRBD1. Germline values: CDR1 SGHRS, CDR2 YFSETQ. The CDR3 runs 16 residues. With 4 bases clipped from V and 2 bases from J, the junction kept 6 bases outside the gene matches. The CDR3 bases that were read are TGCGCCAGCAGCAGGGGACAGGGGGCGCCCAACTATGGC. The encoded protein is CASSRGQGAPNYG. The entire CDR3 protein is CASSRGQGAPNYGYTF.

As to this clone: The read is 3 residues too short to cover the CDR3 end, so that end is filled in from the germline J gene. V is TRBV5-1 and J is TRBJ1-2, with 8 bases fitting TRBD1. Germline CDR1 and CDR2: SGHRS and YFSETQ. This CDR3 has 14 residues. V lost 0 bases and J lost 6; bases outside the gene matches: 4. The CDR3 region is CASSLDPTGDGYTF. The CDR3 DNA, read in part, is TGCGCCAGCAGCTTGGACCCGACAGGGGATGGC.

As for this clone: Read data end 3 residues before the CDR3 end; the end is taken from the germline J gene. V and J are TRBV5-4 and TRBJ2-7; D uncertain. The ends were cut back, 0 bases at V and 1 base at J, with 11 bases in the middle. This CDR3 spans 15 amino acids. Germline assignment: CDR1 SGHNT and CDR2 YYREEE (reference sequence). The DNA read from the CDR3 is TGTGCCAGCAGCTTGGCGCGCCAAGGGTCCTACGAG. Its translation is CASSLARQGSYE. The whole CDR3 protein is CASSLARQGSYEQYF. The variable domain in full, with the rest retrieved from reference TRBV5-4 and TRBJ2-7, is ETGVTQSPTHLIKTRGQQVTLRCSSQSGHNTVSWYQQALGQGPQFIFQYYREEENGRGNFPPRFSGLQFPNYSSELNVNALELDDSALYLCASSLARQGSYEQYFGPGTRLTVT.

About this clone: The read ends 3 residues early relative to the CDR3; the germline J gene fills the gap. The gene calls are TRBV13 and TRBJ2-3; 11 bases line up with TRBD2. In germline, CDR1 is PRHDT, CDR2 FYEKMQ (reference sequence). The V segment lost 5 bases and the J segment 2 bases; nucleotides outside the gene matches: 15. The CDR3 is 19 amino acids. Incomplete CDR3 DNA: TGTGCCAGCAGCACCCGCCTCCTAGCGGGGGGATTAGACACAGATACG. Its translation is CASSTRLLAGGLDTDT. The full CDR3 reads CASSTRLLAGGLDTDTQYF. Complete variable domain (other parts from reference TRBV13 and TRBJ2-3): AAGVIQSPRHLIKEKRETATLKCYPIPRHDTVYWYQQGPGQDPQFLISFYEKMQSDKGSIPDRFSAQQFSDYHSELNMSSLELGDSALYFCASSTRLLAGGLDTDTQYFGPGTRLTVL.

With regard to this clone: The CDR3 end is not reached by the read, which stops 3 residues before it; the germline J gene fills it in. The chain links TRBV14 to TRBJ1-1; 7 bases map to TRBD1. This CDR3 contains 17 residues. Germline trimming cut 1 base from V and 5 bases from J; bases unmatched to any gene: 13. Per germline, CDR1 SGHDN and CDR2 FVKESK. The CDR3 DNA, read in part, is TGTGCCAGCAGCCAAGCGGACAGAGGACAGGCCTTTACTGAA. This gives the protein CASSQADRGQAFTE. The whole CDR3 protein reads CASSQADRGQAFTEAFF.

On this clone itself: The CDR3 extends 3 residues past the end of the read, so its final part is completed from the germline J gene. V is TRBV20-1 and J is TRBJ1-5, with 7 bases that match TRBD1. The J segment lost 3 bases and the V segment lost 5 bases, leaving 10 bases of the junction unmatched. Germline V CDR1 and CDR2: DFQATT, SNEGSKA (reference sequence). This CDR3 region has 15 residues. CDR3 sequence: CSAPSPGGNNQPQHF. The covered CDR3 bases are TGCAGTGCTCCCAGCCCAGGGGGAAACAATCAGCCC.

On this clone itself: The read terminates 3 residues before the CDR3 end, so the remaining end is supplied by the germline J gene. The V call is TRBV7-3, the J call TRBJ2-2; maybe TRBD2 (6 bases). The CDR3 is 15 residues long. Germline V lookup: CDR1 SGHTA, CDR2 FQGTGA. V lost 1 base and J 2 bases, leaving 8 bases between the germline ends. The sequenced CDR3 bases are TGTGCCAGCAGCTTAAACGGGGGAAACACCGGGGAG. It encodes CASSLNGGNTGE. The entire CDR3 protein reads CASSLNGGNTGELFF. Variable domain in full (rest from reference TRBV7-3 and TRBJ2-2): GAGVSQTPSNKVTEKGKYVELRCDPISGHTALYWYRQSLGQGPEFLIYFQGTGAADDSGLPNDRFFAVRPEGSVSTLKIQRTERGDSAVYLCASSLNGGNTGELFFGEGSRLTVL.